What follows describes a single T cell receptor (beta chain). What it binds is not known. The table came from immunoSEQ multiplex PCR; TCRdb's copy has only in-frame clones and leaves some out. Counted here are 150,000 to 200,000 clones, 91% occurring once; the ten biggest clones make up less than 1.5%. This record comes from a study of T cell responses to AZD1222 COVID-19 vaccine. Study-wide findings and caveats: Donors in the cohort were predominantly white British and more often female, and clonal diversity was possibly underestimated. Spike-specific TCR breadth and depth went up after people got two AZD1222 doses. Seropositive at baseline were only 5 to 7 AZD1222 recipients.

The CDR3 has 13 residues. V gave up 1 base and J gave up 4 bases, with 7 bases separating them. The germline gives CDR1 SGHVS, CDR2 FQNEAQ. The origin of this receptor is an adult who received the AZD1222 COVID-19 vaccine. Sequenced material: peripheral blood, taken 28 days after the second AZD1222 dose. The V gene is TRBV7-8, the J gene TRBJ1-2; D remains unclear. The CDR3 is CASSLGEPYGYTF. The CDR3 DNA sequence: TGTGCCAGCAGCTTAGGAGAACCCTATGGCTACACCTTC.